Described below is a single T cell receptor (beta chain) sequence and its context. Its specificity is unknown. This record belongs to a study of T cell clonotyping in hematopoietic cell transplantation. Study at large: Cytoreduction preceded collection of pretransplant recipient samples.

The protocol was immunoSEQ multiplex PCR, while the TCRdb copy is restricted to in-frame clones and leaves out a portion. The sample lists approximately 30,000 clones, approximately 86% occurring once. Study-wide findings and caveats: At the given depth, recipient repertoires were over 95% de novo clonotypes.

Looked up from germline, CDR1 is ENHRY and CDR2 is SYGVKD. The ends lost 7 bases at V and 5 bases at J; junction bases unmatched: 2. The CDR3 is made up of 12 amino acids. Described time point: recipient sample about 28 days before transplant, after cytoreduction. Blood collection times were about day -28 and days 30, 100, 180 posttransplant. This sequence originates from a middle-aged man with acute myeloid leukemia. Some clones in this sample may be carry-over from other donors' samples. Sequencing used peripheral blood mononuclear cells, obtained before stem cell transplant. The V gene is TRBV10-3, the J gene TRBJ2-1, with 7 bases that match TRBD2. The DNA of the CDR3 is TGTGCCATCAAGGGAGGGGACAATGAGCAGTTCTTC. Translated: CAIKGGDNEQFF.